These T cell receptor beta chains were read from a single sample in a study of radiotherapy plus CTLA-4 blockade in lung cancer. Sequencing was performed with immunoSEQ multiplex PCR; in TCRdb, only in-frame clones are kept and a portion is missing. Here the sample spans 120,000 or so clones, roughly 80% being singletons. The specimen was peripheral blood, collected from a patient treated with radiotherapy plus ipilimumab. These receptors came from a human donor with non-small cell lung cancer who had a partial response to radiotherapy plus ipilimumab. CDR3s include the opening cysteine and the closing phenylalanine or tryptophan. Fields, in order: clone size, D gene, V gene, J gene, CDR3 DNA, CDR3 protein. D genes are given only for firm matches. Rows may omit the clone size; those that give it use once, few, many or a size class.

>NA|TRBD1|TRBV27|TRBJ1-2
TGTGCCAGCAGTTACGGGACAGGGAGCGGCTACACCTTC
CASSYGTGSGYTF
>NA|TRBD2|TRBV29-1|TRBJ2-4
TGCAGCGTGACGGGACTAGCGGAGAGAAACATTCAGTACTTC
CSVTGLAERNIQYF
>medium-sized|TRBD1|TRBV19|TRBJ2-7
TGTGCCAGTAGTTTTTTTCCGGGACAGGATGACTACGAGCAGTACTTC
CASSFFPGQDDYEQYF
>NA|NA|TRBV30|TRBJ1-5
TGTGCCTGGAGCGTCGAAGGGGGCAATCAGCCCCAGCATTTT
CAWSVEGGNQPQHF
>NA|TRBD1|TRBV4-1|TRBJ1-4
TGCGCCAGCAGCCCAACAGGGGGGTCGCGTGAAAAACTGTTTTTT
CASSPTGGSREKLFF
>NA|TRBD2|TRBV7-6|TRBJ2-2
TGTGCCAGCAGCCCTCTAGCGGGACCTGACACCGGGGAGCTGTTTTTT
CASSPLAGPDTGELFF
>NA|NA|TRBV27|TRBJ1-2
TGTGCCAGCAGCGCACAGGGTCAGAGACTAAGCTATGGCTACACCTTC
CASSAQGQRLSYGYTF
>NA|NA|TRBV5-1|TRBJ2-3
TGCGCCAGCAGCTTGGCCAGGTCGGCAGATAGCACAGATACGCAGTATTTT
CASSLARSADSTDTQYF
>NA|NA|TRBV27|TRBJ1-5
TGTGCCAGCAGTTCCCCCGGCCGGGGAGTTTATTTT
CASSSPGRGVYF
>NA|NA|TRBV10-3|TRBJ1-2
TGTGCCATCAGTGAGTCGGCGGTCTTCTATGGCTACACCTTC
CAISESAVFYGYTF
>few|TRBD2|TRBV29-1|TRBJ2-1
TGCAGCGCGGGACCGGGACTAGCGAGCAATGAGCAGTTCTTC
CSAGPGLASNEQFF
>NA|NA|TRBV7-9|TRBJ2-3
TGTGCCAGCAGTTATACACTATCCCCAGATACGCAGTATTTT
CASSYTLSPDTQYF
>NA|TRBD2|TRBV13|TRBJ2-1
TGTGCCAGCAGCTTAGATACTAGCGGAAACAATGAGCAGTTCTTC
CASSLDTSGNNEQFF
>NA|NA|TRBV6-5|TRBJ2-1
TGTGCCAGCAGTTACCTGACTGAGGACTCCTACAATGAGCAGTTCTTC
CASSYLTEDSYNEQFF
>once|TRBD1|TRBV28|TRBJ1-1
TGTGCCAGCAGTTTACCACAGGGGGCCCCAGCTTTCTTT
CASSLPQGAPAFF
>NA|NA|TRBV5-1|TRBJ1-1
TGCGCCAGCCCCCGGAGGCTGGAAGCTTTCTTT
CASPRRLEAFF
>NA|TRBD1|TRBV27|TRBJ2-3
TGTGCCAGCAGTCCACAGGGGTACACAGATACGCAGTATTTT
CASSPQGYTDTQYF
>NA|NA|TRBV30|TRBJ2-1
TGTGCCTGGAGTTTCGTTCACAATGAGCAGTTCTTC
CAWSFVHNEQFF
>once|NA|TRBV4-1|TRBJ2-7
TGCGCCAGCAGCCAAGGGGGGGGCGGAACCTACGAGCAGTACTTC
CASSQGGGGTYEQYF
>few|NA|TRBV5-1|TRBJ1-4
TGCGCCAGCAGCCTAGGACACATTGAAAAACTGTTTTTT
CASSLGHIEKLFF
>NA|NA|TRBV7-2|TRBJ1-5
TGTGCCAGCAGCTTTGCCCCAGGGGAATATAAGCCCCAGCATTTT
CASSFAPGEYKPQHF
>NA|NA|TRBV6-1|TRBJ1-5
TGTGCCGGTGGAAGGAGCTGGGATCAGCCCCAGCATTTT
CAGGRSWDQPQHF
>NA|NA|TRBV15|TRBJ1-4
TGTGCCACCAGCAAGGGGGAAGGCCTAGGTAATGAAAAACTGTTTTTT
CATSKGEGLGNEKLFF
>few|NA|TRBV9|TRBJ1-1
TGTGCCAGCAGCCCCCCCCGGGGGGCTGAAGCTTTCTTT
CASSPPRGAEAFF
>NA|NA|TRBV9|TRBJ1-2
TGTGCCAGCAGCGTAGGCAGGGCGGATAACTATGGCTACACCTTC
CASSVGRADNYGYTF
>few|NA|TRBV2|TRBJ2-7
TGTGCCAGCAGTAGGGGCACGACGGTTTACGAGCAGTACTTC
CASSRGTTVYEQYF
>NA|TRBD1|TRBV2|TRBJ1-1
TGTGCCAGCAGCCCCACTCGGACAGGCGACACTGAAGCTTTCTTT
CASSPTRTGDTEAFF
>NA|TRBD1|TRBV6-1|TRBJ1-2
TGTGCCAGCAGTGAACCGGGACAGGGAGGTTTAGGCTATGGCTACACCTTC
CASSEPGQGGLGYGYTF